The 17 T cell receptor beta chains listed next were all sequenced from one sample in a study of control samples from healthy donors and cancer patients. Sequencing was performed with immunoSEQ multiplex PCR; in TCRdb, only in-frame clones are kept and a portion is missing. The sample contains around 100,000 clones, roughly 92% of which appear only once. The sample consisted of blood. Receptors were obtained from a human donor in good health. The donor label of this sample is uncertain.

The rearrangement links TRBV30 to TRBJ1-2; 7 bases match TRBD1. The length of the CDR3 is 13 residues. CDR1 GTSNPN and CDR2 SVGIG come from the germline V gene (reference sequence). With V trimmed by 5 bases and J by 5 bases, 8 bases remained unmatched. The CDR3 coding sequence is TGTGCCTGGGAGGCCCGGGACAGATATGGCTACACCTTC. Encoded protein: CAWEARDRYGYTF.

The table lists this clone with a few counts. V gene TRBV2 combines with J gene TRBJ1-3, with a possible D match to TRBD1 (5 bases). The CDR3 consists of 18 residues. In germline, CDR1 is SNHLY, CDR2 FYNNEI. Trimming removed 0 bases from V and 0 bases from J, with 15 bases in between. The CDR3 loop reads CASSEAPPGGSSGNTIYF. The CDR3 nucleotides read TGTGCCAGCAGTGAAGCCCCTCCGGGGGGGAGCTCTGGAAACACCATATATTTT.

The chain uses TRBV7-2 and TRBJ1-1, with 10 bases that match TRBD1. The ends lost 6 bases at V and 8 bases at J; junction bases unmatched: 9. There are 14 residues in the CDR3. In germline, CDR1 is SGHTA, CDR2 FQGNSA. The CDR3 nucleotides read TGTGCCAGCAGGCCGACAGGGGGCGCCAGGGAAGCTTTCTTT. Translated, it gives CASRPTGGAREAFF.

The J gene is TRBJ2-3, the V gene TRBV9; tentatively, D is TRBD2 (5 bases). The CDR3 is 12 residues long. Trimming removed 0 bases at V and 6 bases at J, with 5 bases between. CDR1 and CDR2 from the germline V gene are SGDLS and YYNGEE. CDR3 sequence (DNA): TGTGCCAGCAGCGTAGGAGGGGATACGCAGTATTTT. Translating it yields CASSVGGDTQYF. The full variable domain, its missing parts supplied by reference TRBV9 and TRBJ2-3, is DSGVTQTPKHLITATGQRVTLRCSPRSGDLSVYWYQQSLDQGLQFLIQYYNGEERAKGNILERFSAQQFPDLHSELNLSSLELGDSALYFCASSVGGDTQYFGPGTRLTVL.

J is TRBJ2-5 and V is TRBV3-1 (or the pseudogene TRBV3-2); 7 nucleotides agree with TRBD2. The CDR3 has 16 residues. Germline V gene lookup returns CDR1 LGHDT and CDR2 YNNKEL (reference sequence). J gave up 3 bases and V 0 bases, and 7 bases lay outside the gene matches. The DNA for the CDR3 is TGTGCCAGCAGCCAAGAATTTACGGGGGGTGAAGAGACCCAGTACTTC. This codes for CASSQEFTGGEETQYF.

CDR3 loop: CASSIEGEQYF. The CDR3 DNA is TGTGCCAGTAGTATAGAGGGCGAGCAGTACTTC. The rearrangement uses TRBV19 and TRBJ2-7; D unresolved. Looked up from germline, CDR1 is LNHDA and CDR2 is SQIVND (reference sequence). With 0 bases removed from V and 6 bases from J, the gap between germline ends came to 3 bases. The CDR3 runs 11 residues.

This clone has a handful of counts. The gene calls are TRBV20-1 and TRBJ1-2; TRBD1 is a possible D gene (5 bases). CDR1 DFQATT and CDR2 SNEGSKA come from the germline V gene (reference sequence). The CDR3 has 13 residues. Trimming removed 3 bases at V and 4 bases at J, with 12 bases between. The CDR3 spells CSASEQVAYGYTF. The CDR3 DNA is TGCAGTGCTAGTGAACAGGTCGCCTATGGCTACACCTTC.

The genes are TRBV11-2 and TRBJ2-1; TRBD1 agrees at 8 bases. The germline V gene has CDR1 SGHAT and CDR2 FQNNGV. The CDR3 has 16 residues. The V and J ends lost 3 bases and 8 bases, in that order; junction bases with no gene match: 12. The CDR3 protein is CASSFFGAGGSYEQFF. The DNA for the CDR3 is TGTGCCAGCAGCTTTTTCGGGGCAGGGGGCAGTTATGAGCAGTTCTTC. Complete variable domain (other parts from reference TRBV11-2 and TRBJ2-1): EAGVAQSPRYKIIEKRQSVAFWCNPISGHATLYWYQQILGQGPKLLIQFQNNGVVDDSQLPKDRFSAERLKGVDSTLKIQPAKLEDSAVYLCASSFFGAGGSYEQFFGPGTRLTVL.

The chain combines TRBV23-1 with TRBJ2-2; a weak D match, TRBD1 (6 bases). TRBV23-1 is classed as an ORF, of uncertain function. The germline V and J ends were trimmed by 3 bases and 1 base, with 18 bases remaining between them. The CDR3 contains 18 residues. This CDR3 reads CASSHPGGWGQNTGELFF. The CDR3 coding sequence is TGCGCCAGCAGTCATCCCGGTGGATGGGGGCAGAACACCGGGGAGCTGTTTTTT.

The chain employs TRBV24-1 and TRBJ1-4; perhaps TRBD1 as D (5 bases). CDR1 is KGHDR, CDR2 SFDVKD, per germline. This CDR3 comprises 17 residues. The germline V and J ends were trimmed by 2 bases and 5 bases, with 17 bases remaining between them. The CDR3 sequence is CATSDSLDPAGNEKLFF. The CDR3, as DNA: TGTGCCACCAGTGATTCCCTAGACCCGGCAGGGAATGAAAAACTGTTTTTT.

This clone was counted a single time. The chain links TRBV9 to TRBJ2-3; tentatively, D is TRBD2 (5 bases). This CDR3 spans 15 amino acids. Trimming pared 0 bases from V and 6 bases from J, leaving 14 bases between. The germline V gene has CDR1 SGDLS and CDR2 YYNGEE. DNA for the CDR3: TGTGCCAGCAGCGTAGGGCCTAGCATGACGGATACGCAGTATTTT. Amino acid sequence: CASSVGPSMTDTQYF.

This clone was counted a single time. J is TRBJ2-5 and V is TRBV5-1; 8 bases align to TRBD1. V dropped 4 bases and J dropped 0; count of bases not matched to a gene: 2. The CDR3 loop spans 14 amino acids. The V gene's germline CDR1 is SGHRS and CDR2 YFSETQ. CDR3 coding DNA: TGCGCCAGCAGCCGGACAGGGAACCAAGAGACCCAGTACTTC. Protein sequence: CASSRTGNQETQYF.

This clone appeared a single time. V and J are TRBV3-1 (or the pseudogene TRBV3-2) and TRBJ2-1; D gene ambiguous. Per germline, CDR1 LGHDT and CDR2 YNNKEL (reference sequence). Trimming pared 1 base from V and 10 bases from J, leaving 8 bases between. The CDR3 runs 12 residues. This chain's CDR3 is CASSQAYREQFF. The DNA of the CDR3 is TGTGCCAGCAGCCAAGCGTACCGCGAGCAGTTCTTC.

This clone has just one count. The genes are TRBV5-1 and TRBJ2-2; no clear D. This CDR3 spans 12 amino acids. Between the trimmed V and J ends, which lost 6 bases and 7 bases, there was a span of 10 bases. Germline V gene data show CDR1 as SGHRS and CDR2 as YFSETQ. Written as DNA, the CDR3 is TGCGCCAGCAACCTGGGTAACGGGGAGCTGTTTTTT. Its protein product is CASNLGNGELFF.

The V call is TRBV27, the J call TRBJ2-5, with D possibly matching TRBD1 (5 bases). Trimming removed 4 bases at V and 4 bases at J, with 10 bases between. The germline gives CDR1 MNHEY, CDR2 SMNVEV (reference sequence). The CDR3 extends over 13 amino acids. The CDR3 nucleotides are TGTGCCAGCAGTTCAGGGCTCAGAGAGACCCAGTACTTC. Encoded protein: CASSSGLRETQYF.

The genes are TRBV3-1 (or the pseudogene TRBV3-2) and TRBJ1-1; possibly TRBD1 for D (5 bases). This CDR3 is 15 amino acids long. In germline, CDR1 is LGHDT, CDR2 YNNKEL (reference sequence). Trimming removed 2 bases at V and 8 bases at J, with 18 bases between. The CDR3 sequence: CASSQSGQHTEEAFF. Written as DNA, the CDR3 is TGTGCCAGCAGCCAATCGGGGCAGCATACTGAAGAAGCTTTCTTT.

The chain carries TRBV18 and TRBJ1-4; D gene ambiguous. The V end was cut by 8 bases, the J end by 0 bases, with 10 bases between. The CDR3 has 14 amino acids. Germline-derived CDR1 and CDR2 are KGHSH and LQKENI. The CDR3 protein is CASRASATNEKLFF. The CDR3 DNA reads TGTGCCAGCCGGGCCAGTGCAACTAATGAAAAACTGTTTTTT.